This T cell receptor (beta chain) was captured by sequencing in a study of blood T cell repertoires in COVID-19. About the research overall: In each case, the material was cDNA or gDNA derived from T cells, B-cell-depleted T cells, or PBMCs.

Those who participated ranged in age from about 18 to 95 years and resided in about two dozen US areas. Clinical history reported by participants formed the basis on which cohorts were assigned. In the original workflow: Estimation of nucleated cell counts relied on the amplification of reference gene primers. The table came from immunoSEQ multiplex PCR; TCRdb's copy has only in-frame clones and leaves some out. D and trimming were read from the DNA, whereas the V and J calls and clone size are those reported in that table. The sample includes 300,000 to 350,000 clones, 80% to 90% of them seen just once. The CDR3 is made up of 20 amino acids. Germline V gene data show CDR1 as MDHEN and CDR2 as SYDVKM. V lost 3 bases to trimming and J lost 8 bases, with 31 bases between them.

The source material was PBMCs or T cells enriched from blood (not recorded which). This clonotype was obtained from a young man who had recovered from COVID-19. This chain uses TRBV28 with TRBJ1-4; D may be TRBD1 (6 bases). Here the CDR3 DNA reads TGTGCCAGCAGTTTTATCTCGGGGGGTGGGTGGTTACAGGGACCCGAAAAACTGTTTTTT. This translates into CASSFISGGGWLQGPEKLFF.